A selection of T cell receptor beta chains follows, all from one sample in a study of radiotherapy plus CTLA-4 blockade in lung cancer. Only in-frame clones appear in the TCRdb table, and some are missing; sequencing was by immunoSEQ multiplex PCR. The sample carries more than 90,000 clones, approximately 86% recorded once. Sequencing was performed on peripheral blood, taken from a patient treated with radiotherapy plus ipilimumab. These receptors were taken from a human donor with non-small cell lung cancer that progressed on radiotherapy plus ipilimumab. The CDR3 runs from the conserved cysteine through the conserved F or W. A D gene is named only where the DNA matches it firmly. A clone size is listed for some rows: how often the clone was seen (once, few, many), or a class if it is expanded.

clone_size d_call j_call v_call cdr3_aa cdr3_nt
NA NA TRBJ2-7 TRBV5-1 CASSLGGSSYEQYF TGCGCCAGCAGCTTAGGAGGTTCATCCTACGAGCAGTACTTC
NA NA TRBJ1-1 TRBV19 CASSIGGYGTEAFF TGTGCCAGTAGTATAGGGGGGTATGGCACTGAAGCTTTCTTT
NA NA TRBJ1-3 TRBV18 CASSPDRTGGNTIYF TGTGCCAGCTCACCAGACCGTACTGGCGGAAACACCATATATTTT
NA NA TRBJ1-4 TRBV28 CASSSPAVGEKLFF TGTGCCAGCAGCTCCCCCGCGGTGGGTGAAAAACTGTTTTTT
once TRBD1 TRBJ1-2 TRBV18 CASSPGQGFNYGYTF TGTGCCAGCTCACCAGGACAGGGGTTTAACTATGGCTACACCTTC
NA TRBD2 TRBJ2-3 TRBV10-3 CAIRSGVTDTQYF TGTGCCATCAGGAGCGGGGTCACAGATACGCAGTATTTT
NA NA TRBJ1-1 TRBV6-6 CASSPFTEAFF TGTGCCAGCAGTCCCTTCACTGAAGCTTTCTTT
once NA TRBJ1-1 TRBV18 CASSPQEGRTEAFF TGTGCCAGCTCACCACAGGAGGGAAGGACCGAAGCTTTCTTT
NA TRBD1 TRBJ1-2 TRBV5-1 CASSLETGTGYGYTF TGCGCCAGCAGCTTGGAAACCGGGACAGGATATGGCTACACCTTC
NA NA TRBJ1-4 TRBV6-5 CASSYSPGARNEKLFF TGTGCCAGCAGTTACTCTCCAGGGGCCCGCAATGAAAAACTGTTTTTT
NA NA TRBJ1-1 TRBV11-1 CASSLKGNTEAFF TGTGCCAGCAGCTTGAAGGGGAACACTGAAGCTTTCTTT
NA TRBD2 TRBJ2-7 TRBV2 CASSTLAAPPGEQYF TGTGCCAGCAGTACCCTAGCGGCACCTCCAGGCGAGCAGTACTTC
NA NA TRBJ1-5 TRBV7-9 CASSFSSNQPQHF TGTGCCAGCAGCTTCAGTAGCAATCAGCCCCAGCATTTT
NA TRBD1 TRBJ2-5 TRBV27 CASGNRGPTETQYF TGTGCCAGCGGGAACAGGGGGCCTACGGAGACCCAGTACTTC
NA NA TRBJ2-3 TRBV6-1 CASILRRTLADTQYF TGTGCCAGCATCCTAAGGAGAACGTTGGCAGATACGCAGTATTTT
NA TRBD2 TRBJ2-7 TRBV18 CASSPQREAAEQYF TGTGCCAGCTCACCTCAGCGGGAGGCAGCCGAGCAGTACTTC
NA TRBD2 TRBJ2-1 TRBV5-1 CASSLGAGEGGEQFF TGCGCCAGCAGCTTGGGGGCGGGAGAGGGTGGTGAGCAGTTCTTC
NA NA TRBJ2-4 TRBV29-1 CSVVQGTKNIQYF TGCAGCGTAGTTCAGGGGACCAAAAACATTCAGTACTTC
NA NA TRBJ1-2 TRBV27 CASSLQGYGYTF TGTGCCAGCAGTTTACAAGGGTATGGCTACACCTTC
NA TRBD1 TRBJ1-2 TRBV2 CASNHLRTGTGGYTF TGTGCCAGCAACCACCTCCGGACAGGGACGGGTGGCTACACCTTC
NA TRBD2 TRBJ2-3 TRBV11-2 CASSLAGGGASTDTQYF TGTGCCAGCAGCTTAGCGGGGGGAGGCGCATCCACAGATACGCAGTATTTT
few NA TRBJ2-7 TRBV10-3 CAISESGATWEQYF TGTGCCATCAGTGAGTCGGGGGCTACCTGGGAGCAGTACTTC
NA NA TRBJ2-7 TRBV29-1 CSVGSGALSYEQYF TGCAGCGTTGGGTCGGGGGCCTTATCCTACGAGCAGTACTTC
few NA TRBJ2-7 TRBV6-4 CASSEIRGAEQYF TGTGCCAGCAGTGAAATACGTGGCGCCGAGCAGTACTTC
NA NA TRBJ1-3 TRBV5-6 CASSLAGNTIYF TGTGCCAGCAGCTTGGCTGGAAACACCATATATTTT
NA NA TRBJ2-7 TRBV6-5 CASSTYEQYF TGTGCCAGCAGCACCTACGAGCAGTACTTC
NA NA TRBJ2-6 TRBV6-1 CASSEGGAGANVLTF TGTGCCAGCAGTGAAGGGGGAGCAGGGGCCAACGTCCTGACTTTC
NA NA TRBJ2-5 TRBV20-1 CSAGTEETQYF TGCAGTGCTGGGACTGAAGAGACCCAGTACTTC
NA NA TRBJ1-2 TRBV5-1 CASSLGPGPEGYTF TGCGCCAGCAGCTTGGGTCCTGGGCCGGAGGGCTACACCTTC
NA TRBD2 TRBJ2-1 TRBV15 CATSSQAGAYNEQFF TGTGCCACCAGCAGCCAAGCGGGAGCCTACAATGAGCAGTTCTTC
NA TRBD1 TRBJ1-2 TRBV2 CASSEIQGARVIYGYTF TGTGCCAGCAGTGAGATACAGGGGGCGAGGGTGATCTATGGCTACACCTTC
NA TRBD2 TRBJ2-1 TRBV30 CAWSVRGMGAGGANEQFF TGTGCCTGGAGTGTACGAGGGATGGGCGCCGGGGGGGCCAATGAGCAGTTCTTC
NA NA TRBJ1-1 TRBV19 CASNTLSGVRMNTEAFF TGTGCCAGTAACACCCTCTCAGGGGTTCGTATGAACACTGAAGCTTTCTTT
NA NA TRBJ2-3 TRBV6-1 CASSDLGVGTDTQYF TGTGCCAGCAGTGATCTTGGGGTCGGTACAGATACGCAGTATTTT
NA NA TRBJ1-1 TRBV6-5 CASSYGGDDEAFF TGTGCCAGCAGTTACGGGGGGGATGATGAAGCTTTCTTT
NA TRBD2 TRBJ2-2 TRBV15 CATGTIHGGELFF TGTGCCACCGGGACTATTCACGGCGGGGAGCTGTTTTTT
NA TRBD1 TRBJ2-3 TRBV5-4 CASSFRQGVTDTQYF TGTGCCAGCAGCTTCCGACAGGGGGTCACAGATACGCAGTATTTT
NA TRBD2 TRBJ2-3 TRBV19 CASSTRTSGVQYF TGTGCCAGTAGTACCAGGACTAGCGGTGTACAGTATTTT
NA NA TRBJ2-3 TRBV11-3 CASSLVKPDTQYF TGTGCCAGCAGCTTAGTAAAGCCAGATACGCAGTATTTT
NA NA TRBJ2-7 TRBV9 CASSVQKRKDSYEQYF TGTGCCAGCAGCGTACAGAAGCGCAAGGATTCCTACGAGCAGTACTTC
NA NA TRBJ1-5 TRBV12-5 CASSRGANQPQHF TGTGCTAGCTCGAGGGGCGCGAATCAGCCCCAGCATTTT
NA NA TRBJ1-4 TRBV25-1 CASSEGLRNEKLFF TGTGCCAGCAGTGAAGGGCTCCGTAATGAAAAACTGTTTTTT
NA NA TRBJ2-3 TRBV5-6 CASSLDTDTQYF TGTGCCAGCAGCTTGGACACAGATACGCAGTATTTT
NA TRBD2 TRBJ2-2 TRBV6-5 CASGAGRAGTGELFF TGTGCCAGCGGAGCCGGGAGGGCCGGCACCGGGGAGCTGTTTTTT
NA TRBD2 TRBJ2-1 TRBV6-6 CASSRTSGIWYEQFF TGTGCCAGCAGTCGGACTAGCGGGATTTGGTATGAGCAGTTCTTC
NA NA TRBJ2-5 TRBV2 CASSEWRVQETQYF TGTGCCAGCAGTGAATGGCGGGTCCAAGAGACCCAGTACTTC
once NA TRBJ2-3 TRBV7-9 CASSTTGHTDTQYF TGTGCCAGCAGCACGACGGGCCACACAGATACGCAGTATTTT
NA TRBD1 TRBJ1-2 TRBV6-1 CASTSDRDVWYGYTF TGTGCCAGCACCTCTGACAGGGACGTGTGGTATGGCTACACCTTC
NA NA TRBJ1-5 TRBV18 CASSDSNQPQHF TGTGCCAGCTCAGACTCCAATCAGCCCCAGCATTTT
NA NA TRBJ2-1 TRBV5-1 CASSLSRGNEQFF TGCGCCAGCAGCTTGTCGAGGGGAAATGAGCAGTTCTTC
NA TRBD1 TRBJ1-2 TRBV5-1 CASSLEGQGDGYTF TGCGCCAGCAGCTTGGAGGGACAGGGTGACGGCTACACCTTC
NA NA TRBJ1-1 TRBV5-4 CASSLGQGTSSAEAFF TGTGCCAGCAGCTTGGGGCAGGGGACAAGTTCGGCTGAAGCTTTCTTT
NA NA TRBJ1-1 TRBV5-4 CASSYDGRTEAFF TGTGCCAGCAGCTACGACGGTCGCACTGAAGCTTTCTTT